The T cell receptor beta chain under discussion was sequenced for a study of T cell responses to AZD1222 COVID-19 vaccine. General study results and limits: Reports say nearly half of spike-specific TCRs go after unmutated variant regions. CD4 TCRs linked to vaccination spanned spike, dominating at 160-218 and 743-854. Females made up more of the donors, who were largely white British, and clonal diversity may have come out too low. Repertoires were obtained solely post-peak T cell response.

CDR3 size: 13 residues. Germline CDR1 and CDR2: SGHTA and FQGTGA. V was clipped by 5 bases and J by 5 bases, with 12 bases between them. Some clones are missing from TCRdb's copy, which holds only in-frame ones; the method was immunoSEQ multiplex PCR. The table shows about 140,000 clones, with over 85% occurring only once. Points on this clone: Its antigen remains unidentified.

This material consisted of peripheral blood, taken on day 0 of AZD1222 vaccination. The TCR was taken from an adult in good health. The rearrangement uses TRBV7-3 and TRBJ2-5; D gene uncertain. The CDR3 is CASSKGNRETQYF. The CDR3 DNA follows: TGTGCCAGCAGCAAAGGGAACCGGGAGACCCAGTACTTC.